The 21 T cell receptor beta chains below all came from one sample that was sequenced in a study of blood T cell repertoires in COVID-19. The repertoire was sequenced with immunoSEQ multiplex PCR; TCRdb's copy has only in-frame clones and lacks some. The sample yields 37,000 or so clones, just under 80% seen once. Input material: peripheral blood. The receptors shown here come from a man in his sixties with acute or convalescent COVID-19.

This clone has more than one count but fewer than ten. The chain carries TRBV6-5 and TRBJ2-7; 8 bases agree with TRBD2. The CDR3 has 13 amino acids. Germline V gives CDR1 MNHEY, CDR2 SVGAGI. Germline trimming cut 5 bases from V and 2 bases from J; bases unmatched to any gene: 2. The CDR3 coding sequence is TGTGCCAGCAGTCGGGAGGGTACCTACGAGCAGTACTTC. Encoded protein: CASSREGTYEQYF.

CDR3 loop: CASSQGGRRISSGANVLTF. Here the CDR3 DNA reads TGCGCCAGCAGCCAAGGAGGGAGGAGGATTAGCTCTGGGGCCAACGTCCTGACTTTC. The V gene is TRBV4-1, the J gene TRBJ2-6, with D possibly matching TRBD2 (6 bases). V lost 1 base to trimming and J lost 0 bases, with 16 bases between them. This CDR3 is built from 19 residues. Per the germline V gene, CDR1 is MGHRA and CDR2 is YSYEKL.

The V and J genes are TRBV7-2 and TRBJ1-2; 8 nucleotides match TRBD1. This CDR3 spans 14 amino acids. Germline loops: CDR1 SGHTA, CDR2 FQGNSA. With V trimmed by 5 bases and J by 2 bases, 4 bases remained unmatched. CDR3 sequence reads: CASSPGQANYGYTF. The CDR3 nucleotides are TGTGCCAGCAGCCCGGGACAGGCGAACTATGGCTACACCTTC.

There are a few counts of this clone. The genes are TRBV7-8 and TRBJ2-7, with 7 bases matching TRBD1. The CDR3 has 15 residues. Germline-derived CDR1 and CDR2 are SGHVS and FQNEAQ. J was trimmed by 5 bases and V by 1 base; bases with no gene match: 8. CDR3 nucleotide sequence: TGTGCCAGCAGCTTAGGCCAGGGGGTGTTGAACGAGCAGTACTTC. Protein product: CASSLGQGVLNEQYF. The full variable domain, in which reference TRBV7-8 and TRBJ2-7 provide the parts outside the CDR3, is GAGVSQSPRYKVAKRGQDVALRCDPISGHVSLFWYQQALGQGPEFLTYFQNEAQLDKSGLPSDRFFAERPEGSVSTLKIQRTQQEDSAVYLCASSLGQGVLNEQYFGPGTRLTVT.

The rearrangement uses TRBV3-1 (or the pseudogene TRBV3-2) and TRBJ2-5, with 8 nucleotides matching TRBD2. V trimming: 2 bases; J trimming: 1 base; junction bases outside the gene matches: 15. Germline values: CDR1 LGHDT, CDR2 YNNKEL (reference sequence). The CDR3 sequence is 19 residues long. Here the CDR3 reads CASSQFGRPGLGIQETQYF. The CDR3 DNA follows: TGTGCCAGCAGCCAATTCGGCCGACCGGGACTAGGGATCCAAGAGACCCAGTACTTC.

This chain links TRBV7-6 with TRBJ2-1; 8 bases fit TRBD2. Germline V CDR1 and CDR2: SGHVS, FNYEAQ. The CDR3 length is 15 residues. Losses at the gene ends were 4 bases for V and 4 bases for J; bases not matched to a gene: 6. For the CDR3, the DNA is TGTGCCAGCAGCTCTGGAGGACTAGCTTACAATGAGCAGTTCTTC. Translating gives CASSSGGLAYNEQFF.

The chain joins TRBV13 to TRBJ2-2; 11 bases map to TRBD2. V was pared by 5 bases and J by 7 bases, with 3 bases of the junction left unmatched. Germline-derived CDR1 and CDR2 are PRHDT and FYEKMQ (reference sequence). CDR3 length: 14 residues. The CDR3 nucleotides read TGTGCCAGCAGCCCGGGACTAGCGGACGGGGAGCTGTTTTTT. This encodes CASSPGLADGELFF.

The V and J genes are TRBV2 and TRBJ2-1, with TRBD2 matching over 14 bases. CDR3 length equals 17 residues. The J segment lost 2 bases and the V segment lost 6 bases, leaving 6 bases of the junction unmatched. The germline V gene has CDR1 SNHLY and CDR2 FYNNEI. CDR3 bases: TGTGCCAGCAGCCTCGGACTAGCGGGAGGTCCCTACAATGAGCAGTTCTTC. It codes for CASSLGLAGGPYNEQFF.

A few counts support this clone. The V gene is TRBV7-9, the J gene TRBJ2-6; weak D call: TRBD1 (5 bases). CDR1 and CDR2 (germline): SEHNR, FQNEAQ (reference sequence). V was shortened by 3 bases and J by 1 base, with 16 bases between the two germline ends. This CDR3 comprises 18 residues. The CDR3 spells CASSFHQGFTSGANVLTF. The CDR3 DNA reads TGTGCCAGCAGCTTTCACCAGGGATTTACTTCTGGGGCCAACGTCCTGACTTTC.

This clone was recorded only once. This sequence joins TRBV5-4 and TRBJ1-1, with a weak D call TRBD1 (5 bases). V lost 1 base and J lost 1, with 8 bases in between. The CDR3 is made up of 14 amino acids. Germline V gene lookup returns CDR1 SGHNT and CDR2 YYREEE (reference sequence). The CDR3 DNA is TGTGCCAGCAGCTTGCGGACACCGAACACTGAAGCTTTCTTT. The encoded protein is CASSLRTPNTEAFF.

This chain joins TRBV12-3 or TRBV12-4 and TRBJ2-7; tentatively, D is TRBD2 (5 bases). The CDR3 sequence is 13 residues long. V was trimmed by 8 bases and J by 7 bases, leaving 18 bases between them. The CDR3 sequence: CASRGIGPGEQYF. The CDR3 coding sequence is TGTGCCAGCCGGGGTATAGGCCCTGGAGAGCAGTACTTC.

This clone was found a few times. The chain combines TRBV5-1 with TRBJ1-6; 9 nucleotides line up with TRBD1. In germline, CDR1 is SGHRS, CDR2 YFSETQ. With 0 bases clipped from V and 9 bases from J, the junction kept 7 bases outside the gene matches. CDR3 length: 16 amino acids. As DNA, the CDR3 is TGCGCCAGCAGCTTGGCCGGGGCGGACAGGGGTTCACCCCTCCACTTT. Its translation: CASSLAGADRGSPLHF. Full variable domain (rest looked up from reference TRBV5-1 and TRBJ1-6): KAGVTQTPRYLIKTRGQQVTLSCSPISGHRSVSWYQQTPGQGLQFLFEYFSETQRNKGNFPGRFSGRQFSNSRSEMNVSTLELGDSALYLCASSLAGADRGSPLHFGNGTRLTVT.

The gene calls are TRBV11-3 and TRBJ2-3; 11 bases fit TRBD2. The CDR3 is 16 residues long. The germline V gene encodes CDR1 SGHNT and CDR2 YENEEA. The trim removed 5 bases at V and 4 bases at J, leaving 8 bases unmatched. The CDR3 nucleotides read TGTGCCAGCAGCCCCAGACTAGCGGGATTATCAGATACGCAGTATTTT. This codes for CASSPRLAGLSDTQYF.

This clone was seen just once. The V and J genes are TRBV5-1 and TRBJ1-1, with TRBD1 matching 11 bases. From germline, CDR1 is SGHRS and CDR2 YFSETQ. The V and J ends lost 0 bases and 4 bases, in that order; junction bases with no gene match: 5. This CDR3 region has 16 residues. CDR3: CASSLGTGGAGTEAFF. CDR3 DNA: TGCGCCAGCAGCTTGGGGACAGGGGGCGCTGGCACTGAAGCTTTCTTT.

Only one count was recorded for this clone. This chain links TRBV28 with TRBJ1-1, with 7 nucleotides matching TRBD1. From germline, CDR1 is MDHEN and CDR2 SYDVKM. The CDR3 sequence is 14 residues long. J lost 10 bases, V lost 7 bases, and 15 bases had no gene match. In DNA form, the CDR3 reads TGTGCCAGCACACCCCCGACAGGGCCGTACGGAGCTTTCTTT. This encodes CASTPPTGPYGAFF.

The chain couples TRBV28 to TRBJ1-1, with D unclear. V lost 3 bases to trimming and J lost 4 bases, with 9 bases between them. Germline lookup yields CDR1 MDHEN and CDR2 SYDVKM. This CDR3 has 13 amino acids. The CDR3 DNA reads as TGTGCCAGCAGTTTTCGGTTTATCACTGAAGCTTTCTTT. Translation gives CASSFRFITEAFF. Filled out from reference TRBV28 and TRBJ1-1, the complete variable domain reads DVKVTQSSRYLVKRTGEKVFLECVQDMDHENMFWYRQDPGLGLRLIYFSYDVKMKEKGDIPEGYSVSREKKERFSLILESASTNQTSMYLCASSFRFITEAFFGQGTRLTVV.

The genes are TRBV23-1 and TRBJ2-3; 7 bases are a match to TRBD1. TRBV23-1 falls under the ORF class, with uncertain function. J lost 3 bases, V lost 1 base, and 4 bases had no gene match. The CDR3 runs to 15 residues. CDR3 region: CASSQYDRETDTQYF. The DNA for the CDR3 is TGCGCCAGCAGTCAATACGACAGGGAAACAGATACGCAGTATTTT.

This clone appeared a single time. DNA for the CDR3: TGTGCCAGCACTGGGGACAGGGGATGGGGTCAGCCCCAGCATTTT. It codes for CASTGDRGWGQPQHF. This rearrangement joins TRBV28 to TRBJ1-5; 10 positions match TRBD1. Germline assignment: CDR1 MDHEN and CDR2 SYDVKM. The CDR3 is 15 amino acids. Trimming at V came to 7 bases and at J to 6 bases, leaving 9 bases not matched to a gene.

The CDR3 DNA sequence: TGTGCCAGCAGCCAATCTACAGGGTTTTCCACAGATACGCAGTATTTT. This translates into CASSQSTGFSTDTQYF. The rearrangement joins TRBV3-1 (or the pseudogene TRBV3-2) to TRBJ2-3; maybe TRBD1 (6 bases). V lost 2 bases and J lost 2, with 14 bases in between. CDR1 is LGHDT, CDR2 YNNKEL, per germline (reference sequence). The CDR3 is 16 residues long.

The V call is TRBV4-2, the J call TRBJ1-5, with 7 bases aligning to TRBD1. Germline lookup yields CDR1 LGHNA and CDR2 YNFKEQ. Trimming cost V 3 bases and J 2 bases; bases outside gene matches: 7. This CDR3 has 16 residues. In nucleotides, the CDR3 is TGTGCCAGCAGCCAGGGCCCAGGACAGGGCAATCAGCCCCAGCATTTT. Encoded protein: CASSQGPGQGNQPQHF.

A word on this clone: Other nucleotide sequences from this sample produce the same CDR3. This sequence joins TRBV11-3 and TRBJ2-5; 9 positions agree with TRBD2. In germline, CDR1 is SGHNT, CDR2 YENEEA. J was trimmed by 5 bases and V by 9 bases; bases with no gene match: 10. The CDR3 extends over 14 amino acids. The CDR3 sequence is CASSPLAGGETQYF. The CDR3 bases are TGTGCCAGTAGCCCCCTGGCGGGAGGGGAGACCCAGTACTTC.